Below are 4 T cell receptor beta chains sequenced from a single sample in a study of T-cell memory formation after mild COVID-19. MiXCR, run by TCRdb on the 5' RACE reads, gives a single entry per CDR3 protein. The sample has about 560,000 distinct CDR3 sequences, 20% to 25% seen once. The sequenced material came from PBMCs or a T cell subset sorted from them (not recorded which). The receptors originated from an adult woman who had mild COVID-19 (a few samples of this study predate the infection). Cell type and time point are not known.

This chain connects TRBV6-2 or TRBV6-3 to TRBJ1-1; 8 bases fit TRBD1. The CDR3 consists of 15 residues. Germline V gene data show CDR1 as MNHEY and CDR2 as SVGEGT. The V and J ends lost 4 bases and 1 base, in that order; junction bases with no gene match: 5. CDR3 sequence reads: CASSSRTGKNTEAFF. The CDR3 DNA is TGTGCCAGCAGTTCCCGGACAGGGAAGAACACTGAAGCTTTCTTT.

The rearrangement links TRBV5-1 to TRBJ2-5; a possible D gene is TRBD2 (6 bases). In germline, CDR1 is SGHRS, CDR2 YFSETQ. V lost 0 bases and J 1 base, leaving 10 bases between the germline ends. The CDR3 extends over 15 amino acids. CDR3 DNA sequence: TGCGCCAGCAGCTTGGGTCCTAGCGCCCAAGAGACCCAGTACTTC. This sequence encodes CASSLGPSAQETQYF. Using reference TRBV5-1 and TRBJ2-5 for the parts outside the CDR3, the full variable domain is KAGVTQTPRYLIKTRGQQVTLSCSPISGHRSVSWYQQTPGQGLQFLFEYFSETQRNKGNFPGRFSGRQFSNSRSEMNVSTLELGDSALYLCASSLGPSAQETQYFGPGTRLLVL.

The CDR3 loop is CASTLAGVNEQFF. For the CDR3, the DNA is TGTGCCAGCACCCTAGCGGGAGTGAATGAGCAGTTCTTC. The gene calls are TRBV3-1 and TRBJ2-1; 10 positions agree with TRBD2. In germline, CDR1 is LGHDT, CDR2 YNNKEL (reference sequence). CDR3 length: 13 amino acids. V shed 7 bases and J 7 bases; nucleotides not matched to a gene: 4.

The chain carries TRBV2 and TRBJ2-6; D gene unclear. Per germline, CDR1 SNHLY and CDR2 FYNNEI. The CDR3 is made up of 15 amino acids. Trimming cost V 1 base and J 2 bases, with 6 bases left between them. The CDR3: CASSEGGTGANVLTF. As DNA, the CDR3 is TGTGCCAGCAGTGAAGGTGGTACTGGGGCCAACGTCCTGACTTTC.